This T cell receptor (beta chain) was observed in a study of CD4 T cell repertoires in COVID-19 listed by TCRdb under 2021. About the study as a whole: For cross-reactivity analysis, CFSE-low cells were expanded with IL-2 for ten to eleven days and were then relabeled and restimulated with spike proteins from other coronaviruses. Subset-level TCR Vbeta repertoire analysis of SARS-CoV-2-reactive T cells was performed in three recovered individuals. In COVID-19-recovered individuals, the study described naturally processed CD4+ T cell responses to SARS-CoV-2 spike and nucleoprotein and used TCR Vbeta sequencing to evaluate clonal composition. The research as a whole found: Between roughly 6.5 and 27% of SARS-CoV-2 clonotypes were also detected in SARS-CoV and/or HKU1 spike-stimulated secondary cultures, consistent with cross-reactivity. Several of the most expanded SARS-CoV-2-reactive clonotypes were shared between two or all three memory subsets, suggesting intraclonal diversification.

Library prep was done by the immunoSEQ multiplex PCR assay. As for the original processing: The Chao-Jaccard similarity index and counts of shared clonotypes were used to quantify repertoire overlap between subsets. TCRdb holds this immuneACCESS table with in-frame rearrangements only. Some clones are missing; in checked studies, unresolved V genes explain under half, and the rest has no known cause. For V, J and clone size, that table is used; D and trimming come from the DNA. The sample table records approximately 75,000 clones; 83% of these occur just once. The biggest ten clones account for 0.45% to 0.6% of the sample. The sample's time point label is to be understood as: sample from a COVID-19-recovered individual after infection. Donors were patients who had recovered from mild-to-severe COVID-19. Uncultured memory T cell samples were subjected to sequencing directly after ex vivo isolation. From peripheral blood mononuclear cells, the researchers isolated CD4+ total memory, central memory, effector memory and circulating T follicular helper cells.

This clone has only a few counts. The clone's antigen remains unknown. Per-base quality was not reported, and no clone a single base away is much larger than it. The input for sequencing was CD4+ T cells from peripheral blood, taken after recovery from COVID-19. The sequence was obtained from a human donor who had COVID-19.

The DNA sequence is as follows: TGTGCCATCAGTGAGTCGCTAGGGGTTGGTGGCTACACCTTC. It translates as CAISESLGVGGYTF. The rearrangement combines TRBV10-3 with TRBJ1-2, and TRBD1 may be the D gene, going by 5 matching bases. CDR1 ENHRY and CDR2 SYGVKD were looked up in the germline V gene. The germline ends are 12 bases apart after V is trimmed by 0 bases and J by 7 bases. The CDR3, cysteine through phenylalanine, is 14 amino acids long. The read is trimmed to its CDR3 DNA, 42 bases read in frame from base 1.